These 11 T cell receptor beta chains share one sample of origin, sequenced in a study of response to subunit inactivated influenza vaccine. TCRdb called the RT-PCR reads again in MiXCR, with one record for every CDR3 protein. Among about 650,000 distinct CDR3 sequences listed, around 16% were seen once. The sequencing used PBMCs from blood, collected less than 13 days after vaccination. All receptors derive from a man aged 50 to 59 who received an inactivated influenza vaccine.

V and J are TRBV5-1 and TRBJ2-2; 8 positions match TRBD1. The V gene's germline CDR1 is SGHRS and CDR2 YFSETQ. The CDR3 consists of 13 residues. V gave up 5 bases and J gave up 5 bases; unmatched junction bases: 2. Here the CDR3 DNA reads TGCGCCAGCAGTCAGGGGGCGACCGGGGAGCTGTTTTTT. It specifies CASSQGATGELFF.

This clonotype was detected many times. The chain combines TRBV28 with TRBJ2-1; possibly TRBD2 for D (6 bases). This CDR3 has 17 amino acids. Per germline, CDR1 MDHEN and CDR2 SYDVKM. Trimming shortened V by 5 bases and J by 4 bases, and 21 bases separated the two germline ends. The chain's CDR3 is CASSTPLLASNYNEQFF. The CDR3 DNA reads TGTGCCAGCAGTACCCCTCTCCTAGCGTCCAATTACAATGAGCAGTTCTTC.

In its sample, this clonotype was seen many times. In DNA form, the CDR3 reads TGTGCCAGCAGTTTACAGAATATGAACACTGAAGCTTTCTTT. Translation gives CASSLQNMNTEAFF. The chain has TRBV27 and TRBJ1-1; D remains unclear. V was trimmed by 2 bases and J by 0 bases, leaving 7 bases between them. CDR3 size: 14 residues. Germline V gene sequence: CDR1 MNHEY, CDR2 SMNVEV (reference sequence).

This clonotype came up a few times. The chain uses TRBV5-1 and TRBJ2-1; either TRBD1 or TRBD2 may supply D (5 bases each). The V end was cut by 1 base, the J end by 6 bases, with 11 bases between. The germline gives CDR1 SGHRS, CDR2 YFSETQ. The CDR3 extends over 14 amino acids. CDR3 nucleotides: TGCGCCAGCAGCTTGCCCGGGACGATCAATGAGCAGTTCTTC. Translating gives CASSLPGTINEQFF.

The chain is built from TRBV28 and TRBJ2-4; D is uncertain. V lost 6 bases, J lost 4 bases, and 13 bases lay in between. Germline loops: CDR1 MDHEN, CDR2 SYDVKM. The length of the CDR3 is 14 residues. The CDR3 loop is CASSPRSTKNIQYF. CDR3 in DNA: TGTGCCAGCAGCCCGAGAAGCACTAAAAACATTCAGTACTTC.

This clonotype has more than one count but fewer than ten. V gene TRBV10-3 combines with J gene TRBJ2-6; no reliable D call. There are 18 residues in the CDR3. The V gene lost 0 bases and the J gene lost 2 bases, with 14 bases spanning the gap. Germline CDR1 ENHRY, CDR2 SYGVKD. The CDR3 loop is CAISESTLRIAGANVLTF. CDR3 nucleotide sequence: TGTGCCATCAGTGAGTCGACTCTCCGGATAGCTGGGGCCAACGTCCTGACTTTC.

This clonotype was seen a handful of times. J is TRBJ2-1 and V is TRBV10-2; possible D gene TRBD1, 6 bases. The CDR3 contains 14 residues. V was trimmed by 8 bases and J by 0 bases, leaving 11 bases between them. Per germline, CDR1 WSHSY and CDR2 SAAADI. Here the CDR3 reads CASATGSSYNEQFF. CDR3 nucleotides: TGCGCCAGCGCTACAGGGAGCTCCTACAATGAGCAGTTCTTC.

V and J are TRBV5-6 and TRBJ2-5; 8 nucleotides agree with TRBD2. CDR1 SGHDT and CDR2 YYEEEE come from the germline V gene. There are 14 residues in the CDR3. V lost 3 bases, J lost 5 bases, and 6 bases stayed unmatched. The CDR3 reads CASSSGTRWETQYF. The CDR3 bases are TGTGCCAGCAGCTCCGGGACTAGATGGGAGACCCAGTACTTC.

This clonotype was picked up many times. The CDR3 nucleotides read TGTGCCATCAGTGATGGAGGGGGCGTAGAGACCCAGTACTTC. It codes for CAISDGGGVETQYF. The V call is TRBV10-3, the J call TRBJ2-5; a possible D gene is TRBD1 (7 bases). The CDR3 runs to 14 residues. Trimming took off 3 bases at V and 4 bases at J, with 12 bases between the two ends. Germline V gene lookup returns CDR1 ENHRY and CDR2 SYGVKD.

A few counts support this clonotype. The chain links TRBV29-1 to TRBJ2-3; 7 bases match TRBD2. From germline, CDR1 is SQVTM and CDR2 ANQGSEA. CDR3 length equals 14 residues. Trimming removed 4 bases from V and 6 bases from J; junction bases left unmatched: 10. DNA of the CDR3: TGCAGCGTTGTGGAGCGGGAATTTAGGGATACGCAGTATTTT. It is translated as CSVVEREFRDTQYF.

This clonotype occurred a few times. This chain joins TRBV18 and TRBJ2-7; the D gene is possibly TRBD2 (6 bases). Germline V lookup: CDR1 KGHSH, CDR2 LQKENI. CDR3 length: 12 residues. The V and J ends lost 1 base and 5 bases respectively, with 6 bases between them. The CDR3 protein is CASSPRRDEQYF. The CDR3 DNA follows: TGTGCCAGCTCACCACGGAGGGACGAGCAGTACTTC.